The 8 T cell receptor beta chains in this list originate from one sample, sequenced in a study of cytomegalovirus exposure and HLA in healthy donors. The study ran its PCR with 60 Vbeta and 13 Jbeta primers. Sequenced by immunoSEQ multiplex PCR; TCRdb stores in-frame clones only, minus some. The sample carries roughly 130,000 clones, around four fifths recorded once. Sequenced: PBMCs. The receptors come from a woman aged 40 to 50 in good health and CMV-seropositive.

This clone was counted between two and nine times. This chain links TRBV11-2 with TRBJ2-1, with TRBD2 as a possible D gene (5 bases). The CDR3 is 15 amino acids. In germline, CDR1 is SGHAT, CDR2 FQNNGV. V gave up 1 base and J gave up 2 bases, with 9 bases separating them. The CDR3 DNA reads TGTGCCAGCAGCTTAGGAAACGGGGCCTACAATGAGCAGTTCTTC. Translated: CASSLGNGAYNEQFF.

This chain uses TRBV5-4 with TRBJ2-5; 12 bases are shared with TRBD1. There are 18 residues in the CDR3. Unmatched junction bases numbered 11, after V lost 4 bases and J lost 1 base. CDR1 is SGHNT and CDR2 is YYREEE in the germline V gene (reference sequence). CDR3 coding DNA: TGTGCCAGCAGCCCGTGGGGGGGGACAGGGGGCATCCAAGAGACCCAGTACTTC. This codes for CASSPWGGTGGIQETQYF.

CDR3 DNA: TGTGCCAGCAGCTTAGACAGGGGGACTGAAGCTTTCTTT. Its protein product is CASSLDRGTEAFF. The chain has TRBV11-3 and TRBJ1-1; TRBD1 matches at 7 bases. Germline V gene data show CDR1 as SGHNT and CDR2 as YENEEA. V trimming: 0 bases; J trimming: 5 bases; junction bases outside the gene matches: 0. The CDR3 contains 13 residues.

The chain has TRBV10-1 and TRBJ1-1; weak D call: TRBD1 (5 bases). V gave up 4 bases and J gave up 0 bases, with 15 bases separating them. The CDR3 is 16 residues long. Germline-derived CDR1 and CDR2 are WNHNN and SYGVQD (reference sequence). The CDR3 sequence is CASSALGGQVNTEAFF. The CDR3 DNA is TGCGCCAGCAGTGCATTGGGGGGTCAAGTGAACACTGAAGCTTTCTTT.

The chain has TRBV5-8 and TRBJ2-5; D is possibly TRBD1 (5 bases). This CDR3 is built from 16 residues. Germline V gene sequence: CDR1 SGHTS, CDR2 YDEGEE. Trimming stripped 4 bases from V and 5 bases from J, with 21 bases between. CDR3 coding DNA: TGTGCCAGCAGCCCAGGACAACCCGTCCGTGGGGAGACCCAGTACTTC. As protein: CASSPGQPVRGETQYF.

V and J are TRBV28 and TRBJ1-1; 7 bases map to TRBD1. V dropped 7 bases and J dropped 2; count of bases not matched to a gene: 7. The CDR3 runs 14 residues. Germline CDR1 and CDR2: MDHEN and SYDVKM. CDR3 amino acids: CASNPTGINTEAFF. DNA for the CDR3: TGTGCCAGCAATCCGACAGGGATTAACACTGAAGCTTTCTTT.

This clone showed up just once. V gene TRBV2 combines with J gene TRBJ2-2; 8 bases line up with TRBD2. Germline CDR1 SNHLY, CDR2 FYNNEI. V was pared by 6 bases and J by 6 bases, with 15 bases of the junction left unmatched. This CDR3 region has 17 residues. The CDR3 sequence: CASSDGFGRGVAGELFF. In nucleotides, the CDR3 is TGTGCCAGCAGCGACGGATTCGGGAGGGGAGTGGCCGGGGAGCTGTTTTTT.

The V and J genes are TRBV7-2 and TRBJ2-2, with D possibly TRBD2 on 6 matching bases. The CDR3 runs to 14 residues. Looked up from germline, CDR1 is SGHTA and CDR2 is FQGNSA. V lost 2 bases and J 4 bases, leaving 8 bases between the germline ends. The CDR3 sequence is CASSLQGLTGELFF. The CDR3 nucleotides are TGTGCCAGCAGCTTACAGGGACTCACCGGGGAGCTGTTTTTT.